The 5 T cell receptor beta chains listed next were all sequenced from one sample in a study of blood T cell repertoires in COVID-19 (dated by TCRdb to 2020 to 2021). The library came from the immunoSEQ multiplex PCR assay. The source is immuneACCESS, and TCRdb retained only in-frame sequences with V and J called. Part of the clones is not carried over; for the studies checked, unresolved V genes explain less than half of this, and the remainder is unexplained. The sample profile shows approximately 200,000 clones; around 90% of them were found once. Less than 1.5% of the sample rests with the top ten. The specimen was PBMCs or T cells enriched from blood (not recorded which). All receptors derive from a man aged 25 to 40 who had recovered from COVID-19.

This clone was observed a single time. The chain is built from TRBV7-9 and TRBJ2-3, with 8 positions matching TRBD2. CDR3 length: 17 amino acids. The germline V gene encodes CDR1 SEHNR and CDR2 FQNEAQ (reference sequence). V lost 1 base to trimming and J lost 1 base; unmatched junction nucleotides: 7. The CDR3 loop reads CASSLVLAGIGTDTQYF. DNA for the CDR3: TGTGCCAGCAGCTTAGTGTTAGCGGGGATAGGCACAGATACGCAGTATTTT.

J is TRBJ2-7 and V is TRBV18, with D hard to call. The length of the CDR3 is 14 residues. CDR1 and CDR2 from the germline V gene are KGHSH and LQKENI. Deletions cut 2 bases from V and 0 bases from J, with 8 bases between. The CDR3 DNA reads TGTGCCAGCTCACCAGATGAGAGCTCCTACGAGCAGTACTTC. Its protein product is CASSPDESSYEQYF.

This clone has only a few counts. The chain combines TRBV3-1 (or the pseudogene TRBV3-2) with TRBJ2-1, with 7 bases fitting TRBD1. CDR1 is LGHDT, CDR2 YNNKEL, per germline (reference sequence). The junction had 3 bases not matched to a gene; V was cut back by 4 bases and J by 6 bases. CDR3 length: 13 residues. CDR3 DNA: TGTGCCAGCAGCCCCGGGGACAGCAATGAGCAGTTCTTC. The encoded protein is CASSPGDSNEQFF.

V is TRBV6-5 and J is TRBJ1-1, with TRBD1 as a possible D gene (5 bases). This CDR3 is built from 14 residues. Germline CDR1 is MNHEY and CDR2 is SVGAGI. Trimming left V 9 bases short and J 2 bases short, with 16 bases between. CDR3 region: CASDPQGLNTEAFF. The CDR3 DNA sequence: TGTGCCAGTGACCCTCAGGGACTAAACACTGAAGCTTTCTTT.

The rearrangement links TRBV7-9 to TRBJ2-7, with D perhaps TRBD1 (6 bases). Trimming stripped 8 bases from V and 2 bases from J, with 16 bases between. The CDR3 loop spans 14 amino acids. The germline gives CDR1 SEHNR, CDR2 FQNEAQ (reference sequence). CDR3 sequence (DNA): TGTGCCAGCTCACAGGGTCCCCAACCCTACGAGCAGTACTTC. Amino acids: CASSQGPQPYEQYF.